What follows are 21 T cell receptor beta chains derived from one specimen sequenced in a study of shared clonotypes between healthy human individuals. Sequencing used immunoSEQ multiplex PCR; TCRdb keeps in-frame clones, though not all of them. The data show about 300,000 clones, 74% seen once. Sequencing was performed on memory CD4+ T cells sorted from blood. The subset: CD45RA-negative fraction. Source of these receptors: a man aged 25 to 45 in good health.

The V call is TRBV7-9, the J call TRBJ1-3; D ambiguous. V lost 3 bases, J lost 0 bases, and 15 bases lay in between. From germline, CDR1 is SEHNR and CDR2 FQNEAQ (reference sequence). The CDR3 contains 17 residues. The CDR3 nucleotides are TGTGCCAGCAGCTTCTGGGGAGAAGCGGCCTCTGGAAACACCATATATTTT. It codes for CASSFWGEAASGNTIYF.

The J gene is TRBJ2-7, the V gene TRBV6-6; D uncertain. Germline assignment: CDR1 MNHNY and CDR2 SVGAGI (reference sequence). CDR3 size: 14 residues. V was pared by 8 bases and J by 0 bases, with 14 bases between. CDR3 bases: TGTGCCAGCGGTACACGACCCCTCTCCTACGAGCAGTACTTC. Translated: CASGTRPLSYEQYF.

Ten or more counts support this clone. The V and J genes are TRBV7-2 and TRBJ2-7; TRBD2 matches 11 bases. J gave up 0 bases and V 5 bases, and 15 bases lay outside the gene matches. Germline CDR1 is SGHTA and CDR2 is FQGNSA. The CDR3 has 19 residues. The DNA of the CDR3 is TGTGCCAGCAGCACTAAAGGGGGACCTAGCGGGAGGCGCTCCTACGAGCAGTACTTC. It codes for CASSTKGGPSGRRSYEQYF. The whole variable domain, remainder taken from reference TRBV7-2 and TRBJ2-7, is GAGVSQSPSNKVTEKGKDVELRCDPISGHTALYWYRQSLGQGLEFLIYFQGNSAPDKSGLPSDRFSAERTGGSVSTLTIQRTQQEDSAVYLCASSTKGGPSGRRSYEQYFGPGTRLTVT.

The V call is TRBV14, the J call TRBJ1-4; D possibly corresponds to TRBD1 (5 bases). The CDR3 length is 14 residues. V was clipped by 4 bases and J by 8 bases, with 14 bases between them. Germline CDR1 and CDR2: SGHDN and FVKESK. The CDR3 DNA sequence: TGTGCCAGCAGCCGTGGGGCAGGAGGGGAAAAACTGTTTTTT. Translating it yields CASSRGAGGEKLFF.

In nucleotides, the CDR3 is TGTGCCAGCAGCTTACGCCGTGGGACGAGGCAGTATTTT. Encoded protein: CASSLRRGTRQYF. V is TRBV7-3 and J is TRBJ2-3; D possibly matches TRBD1 or TRBD2 (5 bases each). Germline CDR1 SGHTA, CDR2 FQGTGA. The V and J ends lost 2 bases and 11 bases respectively, with 14 bases between them. The CDR3 loop spans 13 amino acids.

This clone was counted only a few times. The J gene is TRBJ1-3, the V gene TRBV11-1; D unclear. V was cut by 5 bases and J by 1 base, with 9 bases left in between. This CDR3 has 14 amino acids. The germline CDR1 and CDR2 sequences are SGHAT and FQDESV (reference sequence). The CDR3 region is CASSRTNSGNTIYF. As DNA, the CDR3 is TGTGCCAGCAGCCGGACCAATTCTGGAAACACCATATATTTT.

As for this clone: Other DNA variants within this sample encode the same CDR3. J is TRBJ2-7 and V is TRBV11-2; possibly TRBD1 for D (6 bases). With 3 bases removed from V and 3 bases from J, the gap between germline ends came to 12 bases. Looked up from germline, CDR1 is SGHAT and CDR2 is FQNNGV. The CDR3 contains 14 residues. The CDR3: CASSLGQGHYEQYF. The CDR3 DNA follows: TGTGCCAGCAGCTTGGGACAAGGCCACTACGAGCAGTACTTC.

The chain has TRBV10-3 and TRBJ1-2, with a weak D call TRBD1 (5 bases). Germline loops: CDR1 ENHRY, CDR2 SYGVKD. The CDR3 is made up of 15 amino acids. The V end was cut by 2 bases, the J end by 7 bases, with 17 bases between. CDR3 DNA sequence: TGTGCCATCAGTGAGCGGGGTGAAGGGACTGGTGGCTACACCTTC. Its translation is CAISERGEGTGGYTF.

This clone was picked up many times. The chain links TRBV25-1 to TRBJ1-2; no firm D call. The germline V and J ends were trimmed by 4 bases and 4 bases, with 10 bases remaining between them. The CDR3 sequence is 13 residues long. Germline V lookup: CDR1 MGHDK, CDR2 SYGVNS. DNA for the CDR3: TGTGCCAGCAGTGTTTACCTCTCCTATGGCTACACCTTC. It codes for CASSVYLSYGYTF.

The V gene is TRBV7-9, the J gene TRBJ1-5; D unresolved. This CDR3 has 13 residues. Deletions cut 2 bases from V and 9 bases from J, with 11 bases between. Germline assignment: CDR1 SEHNR and CDR2 FQNEAQ (reference sequence). Written as DNA, the CDR3 is TGTGCCAGCAGCTTAAGTAACGGCGGGCCCCAGCATTTT. It specifies CASSLSNGGPQHF.

V is TRBV5-4 and J is TRBJ2-5; the match to TRBD2 covers 8 bases. The CDR3 totals 15 residues. J was trimmed by 5 bases and V by 0 bases; bases with no gene match: 6. Per germline, CDR1 SGHNT and CDR2 YYREEE (reference sequence). In DNA, the CDR3 is TGTGCCAGCAGCTTGGTGTTAGCGGGACACGAGACCCAGTACTTC. This encodes CASSLVLAGHETQYF.

The rearrangement links TRBV19 to TRBJ1-5; tentative D call: TRBD1 (6 bases). The V and J ends lost 4 bases and 7 bases respectively, with 11 bases between them. Germline CDR1 LNHDA, CDR2 SQIVND (reference sequence). This CDR3 comprises 13 residues. CDR3 sequence reads: CASSNRETQPQHF. The CDR3 DNA sequence: TGTGCCAGTAGTAACAGGGAGACGCAGCCCCAGCATTTT.

The chain joins TRBV18 to TRBJ1-1, with 9 positions matching TRBD1. V trimming: 1 base; J trimming: 1 base; junction bases outside the gene matches: 4. Germline lookup yields CDR1 KGHSH and CDR2 LQKENI. The CDR3 sequence is 16 residues long. CDR3 DNA: TGTGCCAGCTCACCACTTCGACAGGGGGAGAACACTGAAGCTTTCTTT. Protein sequence: CASSPLRQGENTEAFF.

DNA for the CDR3: TGTGCCAGCAGTTTATTTGGGACAGGGGGCGCCGAGCAGTACTTC. Amino acid sequence: CASSLFGTGGAEQYF. The gene calls are TRBV28 and TRBJ2-7; 12 positions agree with TRBD1. The V segment lost 1 base and the J segment 6 bases; nucleotides outside the gene matches: 4. The CDR3 spans 15 residues. Germline V CDR1 and CDR2: MDHEN, SYDVKM. Full variable domain (missing parts from reference TRBV28 and TRBJ2-7): DVKVTQSSRYLVKRTGEKVFLECVQDMDHENMFWYRQDPGLGLRLIYFSYDVKMKEKGDIPEGYSVSREKKERFSLILESASTNQTSMYLCASSLFGTGGAEQYFGPGTRLTVT.

This chain links TRBV18 with TRBJ2-1; tentatively, D is TRBD2 (6 bases). The germline gives CDR1 KGHSH, CDR2 LQKENI. This CDR3 spans 16 amino acids. The V gene lost 6 bases and the J gene lost 6 bases, with 21 bases spanning the gap. The CDR3 here is CASSPGGARLSNEQFF. DNA for the CDR3: TGTGCCAGCTCCCCCGGAGGGGCCCGCCTTAGCAATGAGCAGTTCTTC.

This clone was seen repeatedly, ten times or more. The identical CDR3 is also encoded by other nucleotide sequences in the sample. V is TRBV4-3 and J is TRBJ2-2; D possibly corresponds to TRBD2 (5 bases). The CDR3 length is 13 residues. Germline CDR1 and CDR2: LGHNA and YSLEER. The ends were cut back, 1 base at V and 8 bases at J, with 8 bases in the middle. CDR3 residues: CASSQGGEGELFF. The CDR3 DNA sequence: TGCGCCAGCAGCCAAGGGGGAGAAGGGGAGCTGTTTTTT.

This clone was detected only once. CDR3 in amino acids: CASSPLSARSGELFF. CDR3 bases: TGTGCCAGTAGTCCTCTCTCGGCCCGATCCGGGGAGCTGTTTTTT. The chain is built from TRBV19 and TRBJ2-2; no definite D call. Germline CDR1 and CDR2: LNHDA and SQIVND (reference sequence). The CDR3 covers 15 residues. The V end was cut by 5 bases, the J end by 6 bases, with 16 bases between. Full variable domain (outside the CDR3, taken from reference TRBV19 and TRBJ2-2): DGGITQSPKYLFRKEGQNVTLSCEQNLNHDAMYWYRQDPGQGLRLIYYSQIVNDFQKGDIAEGYSVSREKKESFPLTVTSAQKNPTAFYLCASSPLSARSGELFFGEGSRLTVL.

This rearrangement joins TRBV4-2 to TRBJ2-7; perhaps TRBD2 as D (5 bases). Trimming left V 5 bases short and J 3 bases short, with 20 bases between. The CDR3 has 16 residues. Germline CDR1 LGHNA, CDR2 YNFKEQ. The CDR3 nucleotides are TGTGCCAGCAGCTTGGCCCCGGGGAACGGGTTCTACGAGCAGTACTTC. This encodes CASSLAPGNGFYEQYF.

About this clone: This sample also contains other DNA sequences that code for the same CDR3. The gene calls are TRBV9 and TRBJ1-1; 7 bases are a match to TRBD1. With 0 bases clipped from V and 1 base from J, the junction kept 6 bases outside the gene matches. The V gene's germline CDR1 is SGDLS and CDR2 YYNGEE. This CDR3 contains 16 residues. The CDR3: CASSVGAGGKNTEAFF. The CDR3 DNA reads TGTGCCAGCAGCGTAGGGGCAGGGGGTAAGAACACTGAAGCTTTCTTT.

Ten or more counts support this clone. The chain carries TRBV6-5 and TRBJ2-7, with 9 bases matching TRBD1. This CDR3 is built from 16 residues. With 0 bases clipped from V and 6 bases from J, the junction kept 9 bases outside the gene matches. The germline gives CDR1 MNHEY, CDR2 SVGAGI. The CDR3 nucleotides read TGTGCCAGCAGTTACTCCCCTGCCACAGGGGGCGCCGAGCAGTACTTC. Residues: CASSYSPATGGAEQYF.

This clone was seen repeatedly, ten times or more. The gene calls are TRBV27 and TRBJ1-3; D call uncertain. CDR1 and CDR2 from the germline V gene are MNHEY and SMNVEV (reference sequence). The CDR3 totals 14 residues. V was shortened by 2 bases and J by 8 bases, with 13 bases between the two germline ends. The CDR3: CASSLGGNLDTIYF. DNA of the CDR3: TGTGCCAGCAGTTTAGGAGGGAATCTGGACACCATATATTTT.